The 26 T cell receptor beta chains in this list originate from one sample, sequenced in a study of cytomegalovirus exposure and HLA in healthy donors. A multiplex PCR was run with 60 Vbeta primers and 13 Jbeta primers. Libraries were prepared by immunoSEQ multiplex PCR; TCRdb keeps only in-frame clonotypes and omits some of them. This sample's table reports roughly 110,000 clones. Sequencing was performed on PBMCs. These TCRs come from a man aged 25-40 years in good health and CMV-seronegative.

The CDR3 DNA reads TGTGCCAGCAGCTCGACAGGGGGCGCTTCTAACTATGGCTACACCTTC. Residues: CASSSTGGASNYGYTF. This chain links TRBV7-9 with TRBJ1-2; TRBD1 aligns across 10 bases. This CDR3 has 16 residues. Trimming removed 4 bases from V and 0 bases from J; junction bases left unmatched: 5. From germline, CDR1 is SEHNR and CDR2 FQNEAQ (reference sequence).

This chain joins TRBV6-1 and TRBJ1-6; D not resolved. Trimming left V 1 base short and J 4 bases short, with 11 bases between. This CDR3 region has 16 residues. Looked up from germline, CDR1 is MNHNS and CDR2 is SASEGT. CDR3 amino acids: CASSEGRPSYNSPLHF. In DNA, the CDR3 is TGTGCCAGCAGTGAAGGCAGGCCGAGTTATAATTCACCCCTCCACTTT.

The rearrangement links TRBV7-2 to TRBJ2-3; 10 bases are shared with TRBD2. Losses at the gene ends were 1 base for V and 4 bases for J; bases not matched to a gene: 11. Germline V gene sequence: CDR1 SGHTA, CDR2 FQGNSA. The CDR3 contains 18 residues. CDR3 DNA sequence: TGTGCCAGCAGCTTAGATCCAGCGGGGGGGGCACGTCCAGATACGCAGTATTTT. Its protein product is CASSLDPAGGARPDTQYF. Looking up the rest from reference TRBV7-2 and TRBJ2-3 gives the full variable domain: GAGVSQSPSNKVTEKGKDVELRCDPISGHTALYWYRQSLGQGLEFLIYFQGNSAPDKSGLPSDRFSAERTGGSVSTLTIQRTQQEDSAVYLCASSLDPAGGARPDTQYFGPGTRLTVL.

This chain uses TRBV27 with TRBJ2-4; 7 nucleotides match TRBD1. The CDR3 spans 17 residues. V trimming: 5 bases; J trimming: 0 bases; junction bases outside the gene matches: 10. Germline CDR1 is MNHEY and CDR2 is SMNVEV (reference sequence). CDR3 sequence (DNA): TGTGCCAGCAGTCCCCCCGGGACAGTGAGAGCCAAAAACATTCAGTACTTC. Its protein product is CASSPPGTVRAKNIQYF.

The chain uses TRBV5-1 and TRBJ2-1, with TRBD2 identical over 14 bases. V lost 0 bases to trimming and J lost 7 bases; unmatched junction nucleotides: 3. The CDR3 extends over 16 amino acids. Germline-derived CDR1 and CDR2 are SGHRS and YFSETQ. CDR3 sequence (DNA): TGCGCCAGCAGCTTGGACGGACTAGCGGGGGGTAATGAGCAGTTCTTC. Protein sequence: CASSLDGLAGGNEQFF.

The CDR3 reads CASTPRTGPGTGELFF. The CDR3, as DNA: TGTGCCAGCACCCCTCGGACAGGCCCTGGAACCGGGGAGCTGTTTTTT. V gene TRBV7-7 combines with J gene TRBJ2-2, with 7 nucleotides matching TRBD1. Germline CDR1 is SSHAT and CDR2 is FNYEAQ (reference sequence). The CDR3 is 16 residues long. Trimming at V came to 7 bases and at J to 5 bases, leaving 13 bases not matched to a gene.

This chain uses TRBV11-1 with TRBJ1-1; perhaps TRBD1 as D (6 bases). Germline values: CDR1 SGHAT, CDR2 FQDESV (reference sequence). This CDR3 has 13 amino acids. V lost 4 bases, J lost 5 bases, and 11 bases lay in between. This CDR3 reads CASSSGDLTEAFF. CDR3 coding DNA: TGTGCCAGCAGCTCAGGGGATTTGACTGAAGCTTTCTTT.

The V and J genes are TRBV5-6 and TRBJ2-5, with TRBD2 identical over 9 bases. The assigned J gene may be wrong: the sequence end matches TRBJ2-7 better. The germline gives CDR1 SGHDT, CDR2 YYEEEE. The CDR3 runs 16 residues. Here the CDR3 reads CASSLGLAGAPYEQYF. DNA for the CDR3: TGTGCCAGCAGCTTGGGGTTAGCGGGGGCCCCCTACGAGCAGTACTTC.

V usage is TRBV4-1 and J usage is TRBJ2-7; 11 bases fit TRBD2. The CDR3 sequence is 16 residues long. Unmatched junction bases numbered 7, after V lost 1 base and J lost 5 bases. CDR1 and CDR2 (germline): MGHRA, YSYEKL. The CDR3 region has the DNA TGCGCCAGCAGCCAAGCTCGACTAGCGGGGTCTGACGAGCAGTACTTC. Translation: CASSQARLAGSDEQYF.

The chain combines TRBV4-1 with TRBJ2-3, with 12 bases that match TRBD2. Trimming at V came to 4 bases and at J to 4 bases, leaving 6 bases not matched to a gene. The CDR3 length is 16 residues. The germline V gene encodes CDR1 MGHRA and CDR2 YSYEKL. The DNA of the CDR3 is TGCGCCAGCAGCCTCAGACTAGCGGGGGTCTCAGATACGCAGTATTTT. Translated, it gives CASSLRLAGVSDTQYF.

The J gene is TRBJ1-2, the V gene TRBV7-2, with 8 bases lining up with TRBD1. The germline gives CDR1 SGHTA, CDR2 FQGNSA. J gave up 7 bases and V 5 bases, and 9 bases lay outside the gene matches. The CDR3 consists of 14 residues. The CDR3 sequence: CASSQRAQGVGYTF. CDR3 coding DNA: TGTGCCAGCAGCCAAAGGGCACAGGGGGTTGGCTACACCTTC.

V gene TRBV7-6 combines with J gene TRBJ1-4; D gene uncertain. The CDR3 is 15 residues long. Deletions cut 3 bases from V and 1 base from J, with 9 bases between. Germline loops: CDR1 SGHVS, CDR2 FNYEAQ. The CDR3 region has the DNA TGTGCCAGCAGCTTTCGAGGTGGAACTAATGAAAAACTGTTTTTT. Protein: CASSFRGGTNEKLFF. The variable domain in full, completed from reference TRBV7-6 and TRBJ1-4, reads GAGVSQSPRYKVTKRGQDVALRCDPISGHVSLYWYRQALGQGPEFLTYFNYEAQQDKSGLPNDRFSAERPEGSISTLTIQRTEQRDSAMYRCASSFRGGTNEKLFFGSGTQLSVL.

The CDR3 DNA sequence: TGTGCCAGCAAGGACAGGGGGCGGGGAGGGCAGCCCCAGCATTTT. Translation gives CASKDRGRGGQPQHF. The V and J genes are TRBV6-1 and TRBJ1-5; TRBD1 matches at 11 bases. CDR1 MNHNS and CDR2 SASEGT come from the germline V gene. CDR3 length equals 15 residues. V shed 7 bases, J shed 7 bases, and the junction held 9 bases outside the gene matches.

Regarding this clone: The germline gene is not matched at one end of the junction; a read error may be the cause. V is TRBV29-1 and J is TRBJ1-2; TRBD1 matches 9 bases. Looked up from germline, CDR1 is SQVTM and CDR2 is ANQGSEA. CDR3 length: 15 amino acids. The CDR3 region has the DNA TGCAGCGTCGAAGAGGGGGGGACAGGGATCTATGGCTACACCTTC. It yields the protein CSVEEGGTGIYGYTF.

The chain joins TRBV29-1 to TRBJ2-1; weak D call: TRBD2 (5 bases). CDR3 length equals 12 residues. V gave up 3 bases and J gave up 6 bases, with 9 bases separating them. Germline CDR1 reads SQVTM; CDR2 reads ANQGSEA. The CDR3 protein is CSVESGFNEQFF. The CDR3 DNA is TGCAGCGTTGAGTCGGGGTTCAATGAGCAGTTCTTC.

CDR3 bases: TGTGCCAGTAGTCCTCTCGGCAGGGCTTGGACTAGCGGCTCCTACGAGCAGTACTTC. It codes for CASSPLGRAWTSGSYEQYF. This rearrangement joins TRBV19 to TRBJ2-7; 10 bases map to TRBD2. The CDR3 is 19 amino acids. V dropped 5 bases and J dropped 0; count of bases not matched to a gene: 16. Germline V CDR1 and CDR2: LNHDA, SQIVND (reference sequence).

The chain couples TRBV4-2 to TRBJ1-5, with a weak D call TRBD1 (6 bases). The CDR3 consists of 14 residues. Trimming removed 3 bases from V and 5 bases from J, with 11 bases in between. Germline lookup yields CDR1 LGHNA and CDR2 YNFKEQ. CDR3 residues: CASSQGQYDQPQHF. The DNA for the CDR3 is TGTGCCAGCAGCCAGGGACAATACGATCAGCCCCAGCATTTT.

V and J are TRBV28 and TRBJ2-7, with 9 nucleotides matching TRBD1. Germline-derived CDR1 and CDR2 are MDHEN and SYDVKM. Trimming took 4 bases from V and 6 from J; bases not matched to a gene: 4. The CDR3 totals 13 residues. The CDR3 region is CASSWGTGLEQYF. CDR3 nucleotide sequence: TGTGCCAGCAGTTGGGGGACAGGGCTCGAGCAGTACTTC. The complete variable domain, with remaining parts taken from reference TRBV28 and TRBJ2-7, reads DVKVTQSSRYLVKRTGEKVFLECVQDMDHENMFWYRQDPGLGLRLIYFSYDVKMKEKGDIPEGYSVSREKKERFSLILESASTNQTSMYLCASSWGTGLEQYFGPGTRLTVT.

Details on this clone: Other DNA sequences in this specimen translate into the identical CDR3. The chain recombines TRBV5-1 with TRBJ2-3, with D possibly being TRBD1 (6 bases). The V gene's germline CDR1 is SGHRS and CDR2 YFSETQ. CDR3 length: 15 residues. V was pared by 3 bases and J by 0 bases, with 11 bases between. The CDR3 region is CASSSSGASTDTQYF. In DNA, the CDR3 is TGCGCCAGCAGCTCTTCAGGGGCCAGCACAGATACGCAGTATTTT.

The chain carries TRBV28 and TRBJ2-5; TRBD2 agrees at 9 bases. The DNA end is more similar to TRBJ2-7, so the J call may be wrong. Germline assignment: CDR1 MDHEN and CDR2 SYDVKM. This CDR3 has 16 amino acids. The CDR3 protein is CASSLRGGGRTYEQYF. The DNA of the CDR3 is TGTGCCAGCAGTCTCCGCGGGGGGGGGCGCACCTACGAGCAGTACTTC.

The chain joins TRBV4-3 to TRBJ1-5; the D is unclear. Trimming pared 0 bases from V and 5 bases from J, leaving 8 bases between. Germline CDR1 and CDR2: LGHNA and YSLEER. The CDR3 consists of 14 residues. CDR3 sequence (DNA): TGCGCCAGCAGCCAAGATATGAGGGATCAGCCCCAGCATTTT. The encoded protein is CASSQDMRDQPQHF.

Concerning this clone: A junction end diverges from the germline sequence, so it may reflect a read error. CDR3 DNA: TGTGCCAGAAGCTTGGCCTTTGCGGGGGGGTCCCAAAAGACCCAGTACTTC. This translates into CARSLAFAGGSQKTQYF. The V and J genes are TRBV5-3 and TRBJ2-5; 9 bases fit TRBD2. TRBV5-3 is recorded as an ORF, its role being uncertain. This CDR3 is built from 17 residues.

In DNA, the CDR3 is TGTGCCAGCAGCCTAGAGAGAACAGGGTATAGCAATCAGCCCCAGCATTTT. This gives the protein CASSLERTGYSNQPQHF. The chain links TRBV7-9 to TRBJ1-5; perhaps TRBD1 as D (6 bases). The CDR3 covers 17 residues. Germline assignment: CDR1 SEHNR and CDR2 FQNEAQ (reference sequence). The V gene lost 5 bases and the J gene lost 0 bases, with 17 bases spanning the gap. Filled out from reference TRBV7-9 and TRBJ1-5, the complete variable domain reads DTGVSQNPRHKITKRGQNVTFRCDPISEHNRLYWYRQTLGQGPEFLTYFQNEAQLEKSRLLSDRFSAERPKGSFSTLEIQRTEQGDSAMYLCASSLERTGYSNQPQHFGDGTRLSIL.

J is TRBJ1-5 and V is TRBV30, with D possibly being TRBD1 (6 bases). In germline, CDR1 is GTSNPN, CDR2 SVGIG (reference sequence). V was clipped by 4 bases and J by 2 bases, with 9 bases between them. The CDR3 spans 13 residues. This chain's CDR3 is CAWKGDGNQPQHF. For the CDR3, the DNA is TGTGCCTGGAAGGGGGACGGCAATCAGCCCCAGCATTTT. Full variable domain (outside the CDR3, taken from reference TRBV30 and TRBJ1-5): SQTIHQWPATLVQPVGSPLSLECTVEGTSNPNLYWYRQAAGRGLQLLFYSVGIGQISSEVPQNLSASRPQDRQFILSSKKLLLSDSGFYLCAWKGDGNQPQHFGDGTRLSIL.

In DNA form, the CDR3 reads TGTGCCAGCAGCAAAAGTCGGCGGGGGGCGACCTACGAGCAGTACTTC. Protein product: CASSKSRRGATYEQYF. The chain uses TRBV21-1 and TRBJ2-7; TRBD2, as called in the table, went unchecked against the DNA. TRBV21-1 counts as a pseudogene. The CDR3 length is 16 residues.

The rearrangement links TRBV14 to TRBJ2-3, with 7 bases fitting TRBD2. Looked up from germline, CDR1 is SGHDN and CDR2 is FVKESK. V shed 0 bases, J shed 1 base, and the junction held 4 bases outside the gene matches. CDR3 length: 16 amino acids. The CDR3 DNA sequence: TGTGCCAGCAGCCAAGATGGGGGGGTGCGCACAGATACGCAGTATTTT. Translating it yields CASSQDGGVRTDTQYF. Full variable domain (remainder filled in from reference TRBV14 and TRBJ2-3): EAGVTQFPSHSVIEKGQTVTLRCDPISGHDNLYWYRRVMGKEIKFLLHFVKESKQDESGMPNNRFLAERTGGTYSTLKVQPAELEDSGVYFCASSQDGGVRTDTQYFGPGTRLTVL.